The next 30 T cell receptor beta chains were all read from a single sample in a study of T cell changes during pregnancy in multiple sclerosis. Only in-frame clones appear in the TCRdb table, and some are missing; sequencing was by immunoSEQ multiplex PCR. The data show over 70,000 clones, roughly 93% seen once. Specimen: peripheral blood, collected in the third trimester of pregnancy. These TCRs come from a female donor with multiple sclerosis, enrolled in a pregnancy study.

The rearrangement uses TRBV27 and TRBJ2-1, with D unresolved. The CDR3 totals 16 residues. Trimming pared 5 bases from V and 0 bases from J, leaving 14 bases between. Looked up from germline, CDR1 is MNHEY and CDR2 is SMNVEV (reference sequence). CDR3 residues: CASSPRVVLSYNEQFF. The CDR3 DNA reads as TGTGCCAGCAGTCCAAGAGTGGTACTCTCCTACAATGAGCAGTTCTTC.

CDR3 loop: CARSFGTTSYEQYF. CDR3 in DNA: TGTGCCAGAAGCTTCGGGACAACTTCCTACGAGCAGTACTTC. This chain connects TRBV5-3 to TRBJ2-7, with TRBD1 as a possible D gene (6 bases). TRBV5-3 is labeled an ORF, and its function is uncertain. The CDR3 is 14 amino acids. The V and J ends lost 2 bases and 1 base respectively, with 10 bases between them.

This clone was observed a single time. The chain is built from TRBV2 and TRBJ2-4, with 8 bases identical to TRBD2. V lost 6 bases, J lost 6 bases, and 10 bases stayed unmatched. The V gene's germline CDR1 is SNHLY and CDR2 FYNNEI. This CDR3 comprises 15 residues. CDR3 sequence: CASRPRLAPGNIQYF. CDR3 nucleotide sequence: TGTGCCAGCAGACCCCGACTAGCGCCAGGAAACATTCAGTACTTC.

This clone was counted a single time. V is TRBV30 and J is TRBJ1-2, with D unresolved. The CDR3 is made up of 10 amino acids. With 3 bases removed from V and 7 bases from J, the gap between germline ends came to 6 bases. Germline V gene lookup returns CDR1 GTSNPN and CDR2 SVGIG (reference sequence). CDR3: CAWRMAGYTF. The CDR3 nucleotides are TGTGCCTGGAGAATGGCTGGCTACACCTTC.

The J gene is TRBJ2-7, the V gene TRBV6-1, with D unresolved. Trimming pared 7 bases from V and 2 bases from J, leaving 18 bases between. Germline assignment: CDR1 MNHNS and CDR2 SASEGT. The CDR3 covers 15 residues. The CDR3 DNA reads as TGTGCCAGCATCGACACCTCAATCCCAACCTACGAGCAGTACTTC. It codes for CASIDTSIPTYEQYF.

CDR3 coding DNA: TGCGCCAGCAGTCAAATCCAGGGTGATTGGAATCAGCCCCAGCATTTT. Residues: CASSQIQGDWNQPQHF. V is TRBV23-1 and J is TRBJ1-5; the D gene is possibly TRBD1 (5 bases). TRBV23-1 is labeled an ORF, and its function is uncertain. This CDR3 contains 16 residues. V lost 2 bases and J 4 bases, leaving 15 bases between the germline ends.

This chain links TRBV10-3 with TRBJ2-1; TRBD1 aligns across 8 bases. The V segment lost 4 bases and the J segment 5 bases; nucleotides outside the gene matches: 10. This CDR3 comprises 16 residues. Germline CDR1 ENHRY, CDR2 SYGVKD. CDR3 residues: CAISVLGQAYDNEQFF. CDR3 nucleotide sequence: TGTGCCATCAGTGTTTTGGGACAGGCCTACGACAATGAGCAGTTCTTC.

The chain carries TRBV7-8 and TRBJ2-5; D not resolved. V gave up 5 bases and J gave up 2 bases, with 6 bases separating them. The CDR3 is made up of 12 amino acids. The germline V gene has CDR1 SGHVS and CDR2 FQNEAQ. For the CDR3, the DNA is TGTGCCAGCAGCCACCTACAAGAGACCCAGTACTTC. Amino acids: CASSHLQETQYF.

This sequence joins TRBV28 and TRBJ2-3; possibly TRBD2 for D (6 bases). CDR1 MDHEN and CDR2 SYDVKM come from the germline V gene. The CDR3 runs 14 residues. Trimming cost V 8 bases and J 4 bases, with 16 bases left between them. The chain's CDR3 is CASPPAGRSDTQYF. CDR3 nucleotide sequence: TGTGCCAGCCCGCCGGCAGGGAGGTCAGATACGCAGTATTTT.

The CDR3 coding sequence is TGTGCCAGCCCATTGCCGGGAGGGTACGAGCAGTACTTC. Protein sequence: CASPLPGGYEQYF. The gene calls are TRBV5-8 and TRBJ2-7, with TRBD2 identical over 8 bases. The germline V gene encodes CDR1 SGHTS and CDR2 YDEGEE. J was trimmed by 4 bases and V by 7 bases; bases with no gene match: 7. CDR3 length equals 13 residues. Variable domain in full (rest from reference TRBV5-8 and TRBJ2-7): EAGVTQSPTHLIKTRGQQATLRCSPISGHTSVYWYQQALGLGLQFLLWYDEGEERNRGNFPPRFSGRQFPNYSSELNVNALELEDSALYLCASPLPGGYEQYFGPGTRLTVT.

The DNA for the CDR3 is TGTGCCAGCAGTTTTTGGAGCGGGATGGTCGACGAGCAGTACTTC. It codes for CASSFWSGMVDEQYF. The chain employs TRBV28 and TRBJ2-7, with 7 bases aligning to TRBD2. The CDR3 spans 15 residues. The trim removed 3 bases at V and 5 bases at J, leaving 10 bases unmatched. Germline V CDR1 and CDR2: MDHEN, SYDVKM. Based on the CDR3 plus reference TRBV28 and TRBJ2-7, the full variable domain is DVKVTQSSRYLVKRTGEKVFLECVQDMDHENMFWYRQDPGLGLRLIYFSYDVKMKEKGDIPEGYSVSREKKERFSLILESASTNQTSMYLCASSFWSGMVDEQYFGPGTRLTVT.

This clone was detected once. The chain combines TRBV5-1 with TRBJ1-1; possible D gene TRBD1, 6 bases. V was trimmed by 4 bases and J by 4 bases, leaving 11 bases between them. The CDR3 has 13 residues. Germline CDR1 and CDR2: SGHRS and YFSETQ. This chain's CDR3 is CASSVQGFTEAFF. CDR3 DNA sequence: TGCGCCAGCAGCGTGCAGGGGTTCACTGAAGCTTTCTTT.

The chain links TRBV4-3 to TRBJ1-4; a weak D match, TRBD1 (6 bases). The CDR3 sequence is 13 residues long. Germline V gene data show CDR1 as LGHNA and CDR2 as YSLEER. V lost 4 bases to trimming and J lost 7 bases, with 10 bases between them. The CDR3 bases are TGCGCCAGCAGCCTTCAGGGGACTGAAAAACTGTTTTTT. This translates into CASSLQGTEKLFF.

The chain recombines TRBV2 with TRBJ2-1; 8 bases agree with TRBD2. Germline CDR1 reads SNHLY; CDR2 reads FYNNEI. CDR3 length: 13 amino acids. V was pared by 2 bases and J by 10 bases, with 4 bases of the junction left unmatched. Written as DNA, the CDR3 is TGTGCCAGCAGTGAATCGTTAGCGGGGGAGCAGTTCTTC. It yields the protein CASSESLAGEQFF.

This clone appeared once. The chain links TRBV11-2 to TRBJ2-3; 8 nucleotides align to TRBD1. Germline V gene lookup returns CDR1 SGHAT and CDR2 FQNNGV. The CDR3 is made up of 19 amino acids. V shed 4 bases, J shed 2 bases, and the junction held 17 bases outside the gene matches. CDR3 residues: CASSYRSRTGYPNTDTQYF. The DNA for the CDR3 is TGTGCCAGCAGCTATCGATCCAGGACAGGGTATCCCAACACAGATACGCAGTATTTT.

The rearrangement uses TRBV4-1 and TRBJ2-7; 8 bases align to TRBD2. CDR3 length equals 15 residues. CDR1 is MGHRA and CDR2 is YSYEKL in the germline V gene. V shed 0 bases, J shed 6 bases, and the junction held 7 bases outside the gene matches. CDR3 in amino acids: CASSQEGAGVREQYF. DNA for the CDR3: TGCGCCAGCAGCCAAGAAGGAGCGGGAGTGCGCGAGCAGTACTTC.

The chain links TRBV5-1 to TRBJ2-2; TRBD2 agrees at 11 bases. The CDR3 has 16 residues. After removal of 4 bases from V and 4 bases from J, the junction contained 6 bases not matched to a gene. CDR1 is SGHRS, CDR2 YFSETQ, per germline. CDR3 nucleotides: TGCGCCAGCAGCGAGCCTAGCGGGAGGCTCACCGGGGAGCTGTTTTTT. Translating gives CASSEPSGRLTGELFF. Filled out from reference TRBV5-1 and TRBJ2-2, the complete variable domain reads KAGVTQTPRYLIKTRGQQVTLSCSPISGHRSVSWYQQTPGQGLQFLFEYFSETQRNKGNFPGRFSGRQFSNSRSEMNVSTLELGDSALYLCASSEPSGRLTGELFFGEGSRLTVL.

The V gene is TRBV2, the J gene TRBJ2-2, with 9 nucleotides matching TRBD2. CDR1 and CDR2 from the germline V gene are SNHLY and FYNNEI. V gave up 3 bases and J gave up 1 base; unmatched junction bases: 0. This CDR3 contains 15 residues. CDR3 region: CASSETSGNTGELFF. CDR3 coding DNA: TGTGCCAGCAGTGAGACTAGCGGGAACACCGGGGAGCTGTTTTTT.

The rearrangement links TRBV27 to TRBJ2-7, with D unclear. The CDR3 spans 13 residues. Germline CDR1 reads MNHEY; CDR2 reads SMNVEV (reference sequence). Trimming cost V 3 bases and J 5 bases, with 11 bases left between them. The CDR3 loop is CASSLGPWNEQYF. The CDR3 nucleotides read TGTGCCAGCAGTTTGGGCCCCTGGAACGAGCAGTACTTC.

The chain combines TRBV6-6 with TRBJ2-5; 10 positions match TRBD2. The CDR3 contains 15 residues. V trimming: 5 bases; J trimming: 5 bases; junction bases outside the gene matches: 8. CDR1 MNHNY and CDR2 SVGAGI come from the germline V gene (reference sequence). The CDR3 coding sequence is TGTGCCAGCAGTCACCGAGCGGGAGGGGATGAGACCCAGTACTTC. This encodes CASSHRAGGDETQYF.

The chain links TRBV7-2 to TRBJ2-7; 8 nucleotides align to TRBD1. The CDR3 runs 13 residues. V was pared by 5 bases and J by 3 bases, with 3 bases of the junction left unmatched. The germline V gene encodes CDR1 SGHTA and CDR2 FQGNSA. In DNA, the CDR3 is TGTGCCAGCAGCCGGGGACAGGACTACGAGCAGTACTTC. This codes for CASSRGQDYEQYF.

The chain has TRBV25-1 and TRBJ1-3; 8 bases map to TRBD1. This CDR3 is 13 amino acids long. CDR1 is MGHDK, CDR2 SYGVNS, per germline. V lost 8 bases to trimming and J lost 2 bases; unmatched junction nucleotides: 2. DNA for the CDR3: TGTGCCAGCCAGGGGGCGGCTGGAAACACCATATATTTT. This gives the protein CASQGAAGNTIYF.

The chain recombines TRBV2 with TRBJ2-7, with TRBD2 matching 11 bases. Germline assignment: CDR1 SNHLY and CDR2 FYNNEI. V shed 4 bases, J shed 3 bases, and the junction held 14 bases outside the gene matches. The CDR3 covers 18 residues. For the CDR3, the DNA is TGTGCCAGCAGTGCCGGACTAGCGGGCTCCTCTATAAGCTACGAGCAGTACTTC. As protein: CASSAGLAGSSISYEQYF.

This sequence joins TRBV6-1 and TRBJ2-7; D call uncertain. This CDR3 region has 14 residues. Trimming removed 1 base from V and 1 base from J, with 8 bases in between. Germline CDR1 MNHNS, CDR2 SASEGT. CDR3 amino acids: CASSEVWRSYEQYF. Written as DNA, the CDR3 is TGTGCCAGCAGTGAAGTCTGGCGGTCCTACGAGCAGTACTTC.

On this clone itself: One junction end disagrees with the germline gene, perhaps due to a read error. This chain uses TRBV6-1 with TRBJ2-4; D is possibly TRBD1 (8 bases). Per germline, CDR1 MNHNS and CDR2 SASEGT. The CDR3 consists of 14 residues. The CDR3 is CASSEAGTGGGGGF. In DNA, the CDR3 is TGTGCCAGCAGTGAAGCCGGGACAGGTGGGGGGGGTGGCTTC.

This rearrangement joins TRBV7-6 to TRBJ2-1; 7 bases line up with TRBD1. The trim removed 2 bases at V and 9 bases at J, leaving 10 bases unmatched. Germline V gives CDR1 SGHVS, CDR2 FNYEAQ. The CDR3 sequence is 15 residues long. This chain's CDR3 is CASSLWLRGQGEQFF. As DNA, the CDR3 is TGTGCCAGCAGCTTATGGTTAAGGGGGCAGGGTGAGCAGTTCTTC.

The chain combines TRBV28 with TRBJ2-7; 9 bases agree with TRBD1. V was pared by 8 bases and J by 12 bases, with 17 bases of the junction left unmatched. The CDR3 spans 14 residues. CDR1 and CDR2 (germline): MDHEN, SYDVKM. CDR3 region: CASVELGTGKVRYF. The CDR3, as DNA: TGTGCCAGCGTGGAGCTTGGGACAGGGAAAGTTCGGTACTTC.

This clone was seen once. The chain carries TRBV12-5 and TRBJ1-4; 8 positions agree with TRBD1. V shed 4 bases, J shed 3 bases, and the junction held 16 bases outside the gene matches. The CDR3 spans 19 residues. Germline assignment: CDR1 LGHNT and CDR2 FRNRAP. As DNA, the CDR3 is TGTGCTAGTGGTTGGGGATCCCGGACAGGGAAGGATTCTAATGAAAAACTGTTTTTT. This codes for CASGWGSRTGKDSNEKLFF.

The CDR3 nucleotides read TGTGCCAGCAGTTATGAGGGCCGGGGCACTGAAGCTTTCTTT. This encodes CASSYEGRGTEAFF. This rearrangement joins TRBV6-5 to TRBJ1-1, with D uncertain. The V and J ends lost 3 bases and 4 bases respectively, with 12 bases between them. CDR1 and CDR2 from the germline V gene are MNHEY and SVGAGI. This CDR3 is built from 14 residues.

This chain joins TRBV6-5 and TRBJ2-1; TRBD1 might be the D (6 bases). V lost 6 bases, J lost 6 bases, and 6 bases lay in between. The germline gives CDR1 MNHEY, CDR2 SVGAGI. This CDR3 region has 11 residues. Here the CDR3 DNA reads TGTGCCAGCAGAGGGGGCAATGAGCAGTTCTTC. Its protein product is CASRGGNEQFF.